These 21 T cell receptor beta chains share one sample of origin, sequenced in a study of shared T cell receptors in the human thymus. Libraries were prepared by immunoSEQ multiplex PCR; TCRdb keeps only in-frame clonotypes and omits some of them. The sample includes about 380,000 clones, just under 95% of them seen just once. The sample consisted of thymocytes. Receptor source: a human donor.

J is TRBJ2-1 and V is TRBV5-1; 15 bases are shared with TRBD2. Germline V gene data show CDR1 as SGHRS and CDR2 as YFSETQ. The V gene end was trimmed by 3 bases and the J gene end by 7 bases; junction bases not matched to a gene: 2. The CDR3 totals 15 residues. The DNA for the CDR3 is TGCGCCAGCAGCTGGACTAGCGGGAGGGGTAATGAGCAGTTCTTC. This sequence encodes CASSWTSGRGNEQFF.

J is TRBJ2-1 and V is TRBV29-1; D gene ambiguous. Germline assignment: CDR1 SQVTM and CDR2 ANQGSEA. This CDR3 spans 17 amino acids. Trimming pared 0 bases from V and 0 bases from J, leaving 15 bases between. CDR3 bases: TGCAGCGTTGAAGATTGTGCGACACCTTCCTCCTACAATGAGCAGTTCTTC. Translating gives CSVEDCATPSSYNEQFF.

The chain combines TRBV5-4 with TRBJ2-7; 10 nucleotides agree with TRBD2. The junction had 7 bases not matched to a gene; V was cut back by 4 bases and J by 6 bases. The CDR3 runs to 14 residues. Germline V gene sequence: CDR1 SGHNT, CDR2 YYREEE (reference sequence). CDR3 DNA sequence: TGTGCCAGCAGCCCGAGCGGGAGGGCCATCGAGCAGTACTTC. Translated: CASSPSGRAIEQYF.

This chain uses TRBV27 with TRBJ2-3; D gene unclear. There are 13 residues in the CDR3. With 5 bases removed from V and 0 bases from J, the gap between germline ends came to 6 bases. The germline V gene encodes CDR1 MNHEY and CDR2 SMNVEV (reference sequence). The CDR3 DNA sequence: TGTGCCAGCAGTCCCCCTAGCACAGATACGCAGTATTTT. Protein: CASSPPSTDTQYF.

The V gene is TRBV28, the J gene TRBJ2-1; perhaps TRBD1 as D (6 bases). Germline V lookup: CDR1 MDHEN, CDR2 SYDVKM. The V end was cut by 6 bases, the J end by 7 bases, with 16 bases between. This CDR3 is 14 amino acids long. Here the CDR3 DNA reads TGTGCCAGCAGAGGGCTAGCAGGGGTTAATGAGCAGTTCTTC. Amino acids: CASRGLAGVNEQFF.

This clone was picked up a small number of times. The chain combines TRBV7-9 with TRBJ1-1; D remains ambiguous. This CDR3 is 11 amino acids long. V was pared by 8 bases and J by 1 base, with 5 bases between. Germline CDR1 reads SEHNR; CDR2 reads FQNEAQ (reference sequence). DNA for the CDR3: TGTGCCAGCGAGGAGAACACTGAAGCTTTCTTT. Amino acid sequence: CASEENTEAFF.

CDR3 in amino acids: CASSDSTGIVTYEQYF. The DNA of the CDR3 is TGTGCCAGCAGCGATAGTACAGGGATTGTAACCTACGAGCAGTACTTC. This chain connects TRBV9 to TRBJ2-7; TRBD1 is a possible D gene (6 bases). V was cut by 3 bases and J by 2 bases, with 18 bases left in between. The CDR3 runs to 16 residues. Germline V CDR1 and CDR2: SGDLS, YYNGEE.

The sample holds one count of this clone. The CDR3 spells CASRKEATNEKLFF. The CDR3 nucleotides read TGCGCCAGCAGAAAAGAAGCAACTAATGAAAAACTGTTTTTT. The chain uses TRBV5-1 and TRBJ1-4; D is undetermined. Trimming stripped 5 bases from V and 0 bases from J, with 8 bases between. The CDR3 contains 14 residues. CDR1 is SGHRS, CDR2 YFSETQ, per germline.

The rearrangement links TRBV6-1 to TRBJ1-1, with D perhaps TRBD1 (5 bases). V lost 8 bases to trimming and J lost 6 bases, with 13 bases between them. Germline V gene lookup returns CDR1 MNHNS and CDR2 SASEGT. CDR3 size: 12 residues. The CDR3 here is CASGLEGPEAFF. In DNA, the CDR3 is TGTGCCAGCGGGTTGGAGGGGCCTGAAGCTTTCTTT.

This rearrangement joins TRBV9 to TRBJ2-7, with D perhaps TRBD1 (6 bases). The CDR3 runs to 15 residues. Trimming left V 4 bases short and J 5 bases short, with 19 bases between. CDR1 is SGDLS, CDR2 YYNGEE, per germline. CDR3 coding DNA: TGTGCCAGCAGCCCGAGGACAGAGCCCAACCACGAGCAGTACTTC. It encodes CASSPRTEPNHEQYF.

CDR3 in amino acids: CASSPGPVPMNTEAFF. DNA of the CDR3: TGTGCCAGCAGCCCGGGACCCGTCCCTATGAACACTGAAGCTTTCTTT. The chain combines TRBV7-2 with TRBJ1-1; a possible D gene is TRBD1 (5 bases). The CDR3 covers 16 residues. Per the germline V gene, CDR1 is SGHTA and CDR2 is FQGNSA. V was clipped by 5 bases and J by 0 bases, with 16 bases between them.

This chain connects TRBV5-1 to TRBJ2-2; 8 positions match TRBD2. Germline V gene sequence: CDR1 SGHRS, CDR2 YFSETQ. The V segment lost 0 bases and the J segment 7 bases; nucleotides outside the gene matches: 8. The CDR3 consists of 16 residues. The CDR3 protein is CASSLVLGTRGGELFF. The CDR3 region has the DNA TGCGCCAGCAGCTTGGTCCTTGGGACTAGGGGCGGGGAGCTGTTTTTT. Full variable domain (rest looked up from reference TRBV5-1 and TRBJ2-2): KAGVTQTPRYLIKTRGQQVTLSCSPISGHRSVSWYQQTPGQGLQFLFEYFSETQRNKGNFPGRFSGRQFSNSRSEMNVSTLELGDSALYLCASSLVLGTRGGELFFGEGSRLTVL.

This clone appeared once. The chain joins TRBV30 to TRBJ2-2; a possible D gene is TRBD2 (6 bases). Trimming removed 3 bases at V and 0 bases at J, with 11 bases between. Germline assignment: CDR1 GTSNPN and CDR2 SVGIG (reference sequence). This CDR3 region has 15 residues. The CDR3 region has the DNA TGTGCCTGGAGGCTTCTAGCGTCGAACACCGGGGAGCTGTTTTTT. It specifies CAWRLLASNTGELFF. Looking up the rest from reference TRBV30 and TRBJ2-2 gives the full variable domain: SQTIHQWPATLVQPVGSPLSLECTVEGTSNPNLYWYRQAAGRGLQLLFYSVGIGQISSEVPQNLSASRPQDRQFILSSKKLLLSDSGFYLCAWRLLASNTGELFFGEGSRLTVL.

This clone was recorded only once. This rearrangement joins TRBV27 to TRBJ2-2; no clear D gene. V gave up 8 bases and J gave up 0 bases, with 19 bases separating them. The CDR3 spans 17 residues. Germline assignment: CDR1 MNHEY and CDR2 SMNVEV (reference sequence). The CDR3 loop reads CASQSVPQPSNTGELFF. The CDR3 nucleotides read TGTGCCAGCCAATCCGTCCCCCAGCCGTCGAACACCGGGGAGCTGTTTTTT.

This chain uses TRBV28 with TRBJ2-1; 8 bases are a match to TRBD2. There are 18 residues in the CDR3. Germline V gene data show CDR1 as MDHEN and CDR2 as SYDVKM. Germline trimming cut 1 base from V and 6 bases from J; bases unmatched to any gene: 14. CDR3 protein: CASSLLPGLGHISNEQFF. The CDR3 coding sequence is TGTGCCAGCAGTTTATTACCGGGACTAGGGCATATTTCCAATGAGCAGTTCTTC.

The chain couples TRBV11-2 to TRBJ1-3; TRBD1 aligns across 7 bases. With V trimmed by 0 bases and J by 0 bases, 5 bases remained unmatched. The CDR3 runs to 17 residues. CDR1 and CDR2 (germline): SGHAT, FQNNGV. CDR3 sequence reads: CASSLDQGQRSGNTIYF. In DNA, the CDR3 is TGTGCCAGCAGCTTAGATCAGGGACAGCGCTCTGGAAACACCATATATTTT.

This clone is a singleton in its sample. The chain carries TRBV28 and TRBJ2-3; D is unclear. CDR3 length: 11 amino acids. In germline, CDR1 is MDHEN, CDR2 SYDVKM. V was pared by 6 bases and J by 5 bases, with 6 bases between. The CDR3 sequence is CASRKGDTQYF. The CDR3 nucleotides read TGTGCCAGCAGAAAAGGAGATACGCAGTATTTT. Filled out from reference TRBV28 and TRBJ2-3, the complete variable domain reads DVKVTQSSRYLVKRTGEKVFLECVQDMDHENMFWYRQDPGLGLRLIYFSYDVKMKEKGDIPEGYSVSREKKERFSLILESASTNQTSMYLCASRKGDTQYFGPGTRLTVL.

The chain joins TRBV5-6 to TRBJ1-2, with 9 bases identical to TRBD1. V trimming: 0 bases; J trimming: 7 bases; junction bases outside the gene matches: 7. Germline CDR1 reads SGHDT; CDR2 reads YYEEEE. This CDR3 region has 15 residues. The CDR3 DNA sequence: TGTGCCAGCAGCTTGGAGGGACAGGGAATCGGTGGCTACACCTTC. It yields the protein CASSLEGQGIGGYTF.

This chain connects TRBV27 to TRBJ2-3, with D perhaps matching TRBD2 (5 bases). The CDR3 extends over 14 amino acids. Trimming removed 3 bases from V and 3 bases from J, with 10 bases in between. Germline V lookup: CDR1 MNHEY, CDR2 SMNVEV (reference sequence). CDR3 region: CASSLRVGTDTQYF. Written as DNA, the CDR3 is TGTGCCAGCAGTTTGCGGGTCGGAACAGATACGCAGTATTTT.

Of note for this clone: At one end the junction does not follow the germline gene, possibly because of a read error. V usage is TRBV15 and J usage is TRBJ1-2; D call uncertain. Germline CDR1 is LNHNV and CDR2 is YYDKDF (reference sequence). This CDR3 spans 16 amino acids. CDR3 nucleotide sequence: TGTTCCACCAGCAGCCACCGTACCGGGAGACCTAGGGGCTACACCTTC. Translating it yields CSTSSHRTGRPRGYTF.

The gene calls are TRBV28 and TRBJ2-1; 13 bases are a match to TRBD2. This CDR3 is built from 13 residues. V shed 3 bases and J 14 bases; nucleotides not matched to a gene: 4. Germline V gene lookup returns CDR1 MDHEN and CDR2 SYDVKM. CDR3 DNA: TGTGCCAGCAGTTTTGGACTAGCGGGAGAGGAGTTCTTC. Translating gives CASSFGLAGEEFF.